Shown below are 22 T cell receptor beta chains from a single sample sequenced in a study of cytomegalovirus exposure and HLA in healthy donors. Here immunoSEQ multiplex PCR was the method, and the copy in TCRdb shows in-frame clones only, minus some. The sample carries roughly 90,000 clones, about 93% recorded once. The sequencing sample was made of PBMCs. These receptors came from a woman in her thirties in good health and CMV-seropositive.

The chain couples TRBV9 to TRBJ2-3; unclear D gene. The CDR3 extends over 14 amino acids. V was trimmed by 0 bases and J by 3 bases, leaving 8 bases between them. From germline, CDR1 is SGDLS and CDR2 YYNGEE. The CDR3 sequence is CASSVEQATDTQYF. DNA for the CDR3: TGTGCCAGCAGCGTAGAGCAGGCGACAGATACGCAGTATTTT.

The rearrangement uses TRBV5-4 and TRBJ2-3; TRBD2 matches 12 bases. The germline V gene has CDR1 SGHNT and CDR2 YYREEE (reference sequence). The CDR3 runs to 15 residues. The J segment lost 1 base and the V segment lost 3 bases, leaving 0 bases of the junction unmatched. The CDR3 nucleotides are TGTGCCAGCAGCTGGACTAGCGGGGGCACAGATACGCAGTATTTT. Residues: CASSWTSGGTDTQYF.

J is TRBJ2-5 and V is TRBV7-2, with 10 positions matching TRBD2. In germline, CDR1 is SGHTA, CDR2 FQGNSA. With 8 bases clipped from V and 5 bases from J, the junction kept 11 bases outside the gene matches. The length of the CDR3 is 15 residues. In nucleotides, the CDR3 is TGTGCCAGCGGTCCAAGGGGGACTAGCGTGGAGACCCAGTACTTC. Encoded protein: CASGPRGTSVETQYF.

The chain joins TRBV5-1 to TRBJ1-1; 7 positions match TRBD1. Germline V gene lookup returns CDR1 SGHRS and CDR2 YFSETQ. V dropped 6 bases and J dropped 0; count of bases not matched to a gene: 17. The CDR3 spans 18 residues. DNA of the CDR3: TGCGCCAGCACCGAGAAACTGACAGGGTCCTACATGAACACTGAAGCTTTCTTT. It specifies CASTEKLTGSYMNTEAFF.

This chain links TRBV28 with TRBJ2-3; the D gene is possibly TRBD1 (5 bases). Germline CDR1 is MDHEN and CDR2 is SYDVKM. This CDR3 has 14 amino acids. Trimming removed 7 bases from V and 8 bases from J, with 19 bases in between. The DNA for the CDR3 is TGTGCCAGCAATGGGGCAGGAGCCTATGGTACGCAGTATTTT. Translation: CASNGAGAYGTQYF.

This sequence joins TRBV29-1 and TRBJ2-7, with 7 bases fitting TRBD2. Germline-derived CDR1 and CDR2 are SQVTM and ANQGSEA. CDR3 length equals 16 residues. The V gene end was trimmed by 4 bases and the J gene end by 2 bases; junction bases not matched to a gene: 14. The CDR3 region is CSVVWASGPRAYEQYF. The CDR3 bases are TGCAGCGTTGTTTGGGCTAGCGGTCCTAGGGCCTACGAGCAGTACTTC.

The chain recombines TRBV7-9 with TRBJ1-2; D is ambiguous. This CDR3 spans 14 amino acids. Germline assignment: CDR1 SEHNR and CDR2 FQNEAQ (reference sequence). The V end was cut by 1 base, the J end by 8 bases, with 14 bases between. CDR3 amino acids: CASSLGLEGAGYTF. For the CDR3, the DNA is TGTGCCAGCAGCTTAGGGCTCGAGGGAGCGGGCTACACCTTC.

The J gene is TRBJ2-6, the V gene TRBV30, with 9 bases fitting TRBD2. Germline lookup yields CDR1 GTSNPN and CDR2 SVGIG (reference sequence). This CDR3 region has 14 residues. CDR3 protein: CAAGGQAGANVLTF. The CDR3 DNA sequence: TGTGCAGCGGGAGGACAGGCTGGGGCCAACGTCCTGACTTTC.

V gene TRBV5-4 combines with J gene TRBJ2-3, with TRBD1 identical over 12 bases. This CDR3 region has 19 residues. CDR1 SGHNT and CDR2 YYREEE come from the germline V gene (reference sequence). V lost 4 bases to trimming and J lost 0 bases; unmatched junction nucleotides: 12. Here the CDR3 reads CASSPGTGGSTASTDTQYF. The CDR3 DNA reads TGTGCCAGCAGCCCCGGGACAGGGGGCTCAACAGCTAGCACAGATACGCAGTATTTT.

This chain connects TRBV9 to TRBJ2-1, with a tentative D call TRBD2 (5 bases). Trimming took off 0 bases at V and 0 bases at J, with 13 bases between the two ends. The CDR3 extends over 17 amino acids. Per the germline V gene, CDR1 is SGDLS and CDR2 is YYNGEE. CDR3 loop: CASSVEADGSSYNEQFF. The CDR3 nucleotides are TGTGCCAGCAGCGTAGAAGCGGACGGAAGCTCCTACAATGAGCAGTTCTTC. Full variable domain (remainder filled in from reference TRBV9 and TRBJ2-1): DSGVTQTPKHLITATGQRVTLRCSPRSGDLSVYWYQQSLDQGLQFLIQYYNGEERAKGNILERFSAQQFPDLHSELNLSSLELGDSALYFCASSVEADGSSYNEQFFGPGTRLTVL.

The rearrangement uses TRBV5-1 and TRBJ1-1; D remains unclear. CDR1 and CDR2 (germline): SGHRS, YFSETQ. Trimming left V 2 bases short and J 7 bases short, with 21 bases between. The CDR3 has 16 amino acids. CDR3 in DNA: TGCGCCAGCAGCTTAACTGAGGGCGGGAGAGCGGTTGAAGCTTTCTTT. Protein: CASSLTEGGRAVEAFF. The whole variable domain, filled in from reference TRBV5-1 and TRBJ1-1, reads KAGVTQTPRYLIKTRGQQVTLSCSPISGHRSVSWYQQTPGQGLQFLFEYFSETQRNKGNFPGRFSGRQFSNSRSEMNVSTLELGDSALYLCASSLTEGGRAVEAFFGQGTRLTVV.

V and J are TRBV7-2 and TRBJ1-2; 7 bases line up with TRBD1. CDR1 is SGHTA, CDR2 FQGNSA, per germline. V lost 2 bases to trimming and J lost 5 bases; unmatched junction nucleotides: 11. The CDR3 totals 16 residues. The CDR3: CASSLSRTGPTYGYTF. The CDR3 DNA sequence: TGTGCCAGCAGCTTATCGCGGACAGGACCTACTTATGGCTACACCTTC.

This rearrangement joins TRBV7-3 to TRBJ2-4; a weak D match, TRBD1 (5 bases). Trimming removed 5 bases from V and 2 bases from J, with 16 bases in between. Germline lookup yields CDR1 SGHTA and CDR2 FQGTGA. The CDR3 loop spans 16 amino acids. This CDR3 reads CASSLKVAGSKNIQYF. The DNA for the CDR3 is TGTGCCAGCAGCCTAAAGGTGGCAGGGTCCAAAAACATTCAGTACTTC.

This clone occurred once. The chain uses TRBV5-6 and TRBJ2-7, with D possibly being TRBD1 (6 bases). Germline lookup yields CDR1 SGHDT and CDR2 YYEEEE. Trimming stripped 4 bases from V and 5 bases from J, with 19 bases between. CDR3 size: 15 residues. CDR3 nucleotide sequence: TGTGCCAGCAGCCTTACAGGGATTGTTACCGACGAGCAGTACTTC. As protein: CASSLTGIVTDEQYF. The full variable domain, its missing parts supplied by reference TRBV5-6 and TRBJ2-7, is DAGVTQSPTHLIKTRGQQVTLRCSPKSGHDTVSWYQQALGQGPQFIFQYYEEEERQRGNFPDRFSGHQFPNYSSELNVNALLLGDSALYLCASSLTGIVTDEQYFGPGTRLTVT.

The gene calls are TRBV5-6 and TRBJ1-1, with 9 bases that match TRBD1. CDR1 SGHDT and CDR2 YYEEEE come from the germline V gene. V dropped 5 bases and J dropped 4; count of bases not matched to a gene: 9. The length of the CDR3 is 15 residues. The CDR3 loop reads CASRTGTGLSTEAFF. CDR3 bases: TGTGCCAGCAGAACCGGGACAGGGTTGAGCACTGAAGCTTTCTTT.

CDR3 nucleotides: TGTGCCAGCAGCCAAGATCTTCGGACAGGATTTGCAGACCAAATGAACACTGAAGCTTTCTTT. This encodes CASSQDLRTGFADQMNTEAFF. V is TRBV14 and J is TRBJ1-1; 7 bases align to TRBD1. J gave up 0 bases and V 0 bases, and 19 bases lay outside the gene matches. The CDR3 consists of 21 residues. Per germline, CDR1 SGHDN and CDR2 FVKESK.

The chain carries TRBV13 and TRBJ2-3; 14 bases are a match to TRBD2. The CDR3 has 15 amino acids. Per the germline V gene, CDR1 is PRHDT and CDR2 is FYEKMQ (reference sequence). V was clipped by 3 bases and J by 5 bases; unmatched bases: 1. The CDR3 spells CASSFGTSGRDTQYF. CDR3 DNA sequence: TGTGCCAGCAGCTTCGGGACTAGCGGGAGAGATACGCAGTATTTT. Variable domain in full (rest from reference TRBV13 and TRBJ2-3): AAGVIQSPRHLIKEKRETATLKCYPIPRHDTVYWYQQGPGQDPQFLISFYEKMQSDKGSIPDRFSAQQFSDYHSELNMSSLELGDSALYFCASSFGTSGRDTQYFGPGTRLTVL.

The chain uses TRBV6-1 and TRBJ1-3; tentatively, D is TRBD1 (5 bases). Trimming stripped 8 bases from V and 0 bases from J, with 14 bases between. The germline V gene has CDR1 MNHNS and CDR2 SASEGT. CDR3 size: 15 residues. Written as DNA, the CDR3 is TGTGCCAGCGGACCTGACAGAAACTCTGGAAACACCATATATTTT. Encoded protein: CASGPDRNSGNTIYF.

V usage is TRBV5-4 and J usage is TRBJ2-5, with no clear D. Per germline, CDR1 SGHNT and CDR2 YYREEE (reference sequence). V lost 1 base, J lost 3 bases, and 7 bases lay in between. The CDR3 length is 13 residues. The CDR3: CASSLSPKETQYF. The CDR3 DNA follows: TGTGCCAGCAGCTTGAGCCCGAAAGAGACCCAGTACTTC.

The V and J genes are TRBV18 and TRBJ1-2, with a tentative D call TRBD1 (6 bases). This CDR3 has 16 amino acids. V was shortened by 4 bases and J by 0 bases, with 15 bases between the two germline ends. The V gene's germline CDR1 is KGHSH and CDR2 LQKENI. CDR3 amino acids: CASSLGHQQSNYGYTF. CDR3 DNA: TGTGCCAGCTCACTGGGACACCAGCAATCTAACTATGGCTACACCTTC.

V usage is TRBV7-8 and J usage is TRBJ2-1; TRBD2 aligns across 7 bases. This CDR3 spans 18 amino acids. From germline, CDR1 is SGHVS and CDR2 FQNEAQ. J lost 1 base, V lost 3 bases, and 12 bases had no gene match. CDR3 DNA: TGTGCCAGCAGCTTCCCTCAGGCGGGAGCTGTATCCTACAATGAGCAGTTCTTC. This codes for CASSFPQAGAVSYNEQFF.

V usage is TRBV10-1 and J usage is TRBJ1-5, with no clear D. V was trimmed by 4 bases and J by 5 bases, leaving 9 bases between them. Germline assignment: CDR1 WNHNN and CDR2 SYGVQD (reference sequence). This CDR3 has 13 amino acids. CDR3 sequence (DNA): TGCGCCAGCAGTGCAGGAAAAGATCAGCCCCAGCATTTT. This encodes CASSAGKDQPQHF.